The rows below give T cell receptor beta chains drawn from one sample of a study of CD8+ T cells in alopecia areata. Clones were sequenced by immunoSEQ multiplex PCR, and TCRdb holds only the in-frame ones, with some missing. The sample has roughly 40,000 clones; roughly 89% are singletons. The sample consisted of CD8+ T cells sorted from blood, taken at week 24, from a patient treated with tofacitinib. Source of these receptors: a human donor with alopecia areata. Both conserved end residues are part of each CDR3. The order of the fields is CDR3 DNA, CDR3 protein, J gene, D gene, V gene, clone size. A D gene is named only where the DNA matches it firmly. Part of the rows lack a size; the others show once, few, many or a class for expanded clones.

TGCGCCAGCAGCTGGGACTTACAAACCTACAATGAGCAGTTCTTC,CASSWDLQTYNEQFF,TRBJ2-1,NA,TRBV4-1,NA
TGTGCCAGCAGCGGAGAAGCGGGGGGGCTCGCAGATACGCAGTATTTT,CASSGEAGGLADTQYF,TRBJ2-3,TRBD2,TRBV7-9,NA
TGTGCCAGCAGCTCGAGGGACGCTCCTATACGAGGGCAGTACTTC,CASSSRDAPIRGQYF,TRBJ2-7,NA,TRBV7-9,NA
TGTGCCAGCAGCCAAGCCCTTGGACCGAGACGCAGCTCCTACGAGCAGTACTTC,CASSQALGPRRSSYEQYF,TRBJ2-7,NA,TRBV4-2,NA
TGTGCCAGCAGTGTAACAGCCTTGAATGAGCAGTTCTTC,CASSVTALNEQFF,TRBJ2-1,NA,TRBV27,NA
TGTGCCAGTAGTACCCTAGCGGGACAGTTCTTC,CASSTLAGQFF,TRBJ2-1,TRBD2,TRBV19,NA
TGTGCCAGTAGTATAAGTGGGTATGAGCAGTTCTTC,CASSISGYEQFF,TRBJ2-1,NA,TRBV19,NA
TGCAGCGGAGGGGACAGAAACTACGAGCAGTACTTC,CSGGDRNYEQYF,TRBJ2-7,TRBD1,TRBV29-1,NA
TGCGCCAGCAGCTTTGGGACAGGGGGCTTCCACGAGCAGTACTTC,CASSFGTGGFHEQYF,TRBJ2-7,TRBD1,TRBV5-1,NA
TGCGCCAGCAGCCAAGATCAGGGGGACATGGGCTACGAGCAGTACTTC,CASSQDQGDMGYEQYF,TRBJ2-7,TRBD1,TRBV4-3,NA
TGTGCCAGCAGCTTCTCAAGCGGGGCAGATACGCAGTATTTT,CASSFSSGADTQYF,TRBJ2-3,TRBD2,TRBV11-1,NA
TGTGCCAGCAGCTTAGCACTTAAGGGTTACAATGAGCAGTTCTTC,CASSLALKGYNEQFF,TRBJ2-1,NA,TRBV7-6,NA
TGTGCCAGCACCTTACTAGCGGGGGAGGATGAGACCCAGTACTTC,CASTLLAGEDETQYF,TRBJ2-5,TRBD2,TRBV28,NA
TGTGCCAGCAGTTGGACAGGGGCTAATGAAAAACTGTTTTTT,CASSWTGANEKLFF,TRBJ1-4,TRBD1,TRBV6-6,NA
TGTGCCAGCAGTTCGACAGTCTCCTTGAAGGATGAAGCTTTCTTT,CASSSTVSLKDEAFF,TRBJ1-1,NA,TRBV6-5,NA
TGTGCCATCAGTGATGAGTTGGAGAACATTCAGTACTTC,CAISDELENIQYF,TRBJ2-4,NA,TRBV10-3,NA
TGTGCCAGCGGCAAGGACAGATTCCACGAGCAGTACTTC,CASGKDRFHEQYF,TRBJ2-7,NA,TRBV7-2,NA
TGTGCCAGTAGTAGCGGGCAGGGGTACTATAGCAATCAGCCCCAGCATTTT,CASSSGQGYYSNQPQHF,TRBJ1-5,NA,TRBV19,once
TGCGCCAGCAGCCAAGGGAAAGGACTCGAGCAGTACTTC,CASSQGKGLEQYF,TRBJ2-7,NA,TRBV4-3,once
TGTGCCAGCAGCCCGATAGGGTTGGCAGAAACACCTTTCTACGAGCAGTACTTC,CASSPIGLAETPFYEQYF,TRBJ2-7,NA,TRBV7-6,NA
TGTGCCAGCAGCTCAGGGGGGAATGAGCAGTTCTTC,CASSSGGNEQFF,TRBJ2-1,NA,TRBV7-9,NA
TGTGTCACACGAAAGGGCGGGGACCACCAGGGAGACGAGCAGTACTTC,CVTRKGGDHQGDEQYF,TRBJ2-7,NA,TRBV7-9,NA
TGCGCCAGCAGCCAAGATCGGGCCCCCCTCGAGCAGTACTTC,CASSQDRAPLEQYF,TRBJ2-7,NA,TRBV4-3,NA
TGTGCCAGCAGCTCGGGGGCGGGGTATAAGGATGAGCAGTTCTTC,CASSSGAGYKDEQFF,TRBJ2-1,NA,TRBV5-6,NA